Each of the 32 T cell receptor beta chains below was sequenced from the same sample in a study of vaccination and CD4 T cells after COVID-19. Treatment reported: approximately nine-day PBMC culture with coronavirus spike peptide pools or control peptides (ViraFEST assay). An Oncomine TCR Beta short-read assay was used to sequence the DNA from cultured CD4+ T cells. TCRdb re-analysed the PCR reads in MiXCR, keeping a single row per CDR3 protein. The sample includes more than 6,500 distinct CDR3 sequences, about three quarters of them seen just once. Antigen specificity for these receptors is unknown. Sequencing used CD4+ T cells from blood, cultured in vitro. Every receptor here comes from a human donor who had recovered from COVID-19.

The rearrangement links TRBV20-1 to TRBJ2-1; no clear D. Trimming stripped 1 base from V and 8 bases from J, with 3 bases between. The CDR3 has 10 residues. Germline V lookup: CDR1 DFQATT, CDR2 SNEGSKA (reference sequence). CDR3 nucleotide sequence: TGCAGTGCTAGAGGATATGAGCAGTTCTTC. The encoded protein is CSARGYEQFF.

Points on this clonotype: A read error may account for a junction end that differs from germline. The gene calls are TRBV6-1 and TRBJ1-2; TRBD1 matches at 11 bases. Germline CDR1 MNHNS, CDR2 SASEGT. The CDR3 has 12 amino acids. The CDR3: CASRGDRGQGAF. The DNA for the CDR3 is TGTGCCAGCAGAGGGGACAGGGGACAGGGGGCCTTC.

The chain couples TRBV6-2 or TRBV6-3 to TRBJ2-7, with TRBD2 as a possible D gene (5 bases). V lost 2 bases and J 0 bases, leaving 8 bases between the germline ends. The CDR3 consists of 14 residues. Germline values: CDR1 MNHEY, CDR2 SVGEGT. Here the CDR3 reads CASSYEGLSYEQYF. In DNA, the CDR3 is TGTGCCAGCAGTTACGAGGGTCTCTCCTACGAGCAGTACTTC.

V usage is TRBV6-2 or TRBV6-3 and J usage is TRBJ1-5; maybe TRBD1 (6 bases). This CDR3 is built from 15 residues. Germline loops: CDR1 MNHEY, CDR2 SVGEGT. The germline V and J ends were trimmed by 8 bases and 0 bases, with 14 bases remaining between them. In DNA, the CDR3 is TGTGCCAGCTCGGGGGGCTGGTATAGCAATCAGCCCCAGCATTTT. Its translation is CASSGGWYSNQPQHF.

V is TRBV7-8 and J is TRBJ1-1; perhaps TRBD1 as D (6 bases). The CDR3 is 14 amino acids. The germline CDR1 and CDR2 sequences are SGHVS and FQNEAQ. V gave up 5 bases and J gave up 4 bases, with 14 bases separating them. The CDR3 region is CASSGRGGGTEAFF. The CDR3 DNA reads as TGTGCCAGCAGCGGAAGGGGGGGGGGCACTGAAGCTTTCTTT.

This CDR3 reads CSAPSRDSYNEQFF. Here the CDR3 DNA reads TGCAGTGCCCCCTCGCGGGACAGTTACAATGAGCAGTTCTTC. V is TRBV20-1 and J is TRBJ2-1; a weak D match, TRBD1 (7 bases). There are 14 residues in the CDR3. Looked up from germline, CDR1 is DFQATT and CDR2 is SNEGSKA (reference sequence). V was cut by 6 bases and J by 4 bases, with 16 bases left in between.

The rearrangement uses TRBV20-1 and TRBJ1-2, with D maybe TRBD1 (5 bases). The CDR3 has 14 residues. Germline assignment: CDR1 DFQATT and CDR2 SNEGSKA (reference sequence). Between the trimmed V and J ends, which lost 5 bases and 0 bases, there was a span of 13 bases. The CDR3 DNA follows: TGCAGTGCTGCCCTTTGGGGCACTAACTATGGCTACACCTTC. Translating gives CSAALWGTNYGYTF.

This clonotype was observed a single time. The genes are TRBV11-2 and TRBJ1-1, with D possibly TRBD1 on 5 matching bases. V was cut by 5 bases and J by 7 bases, with 14 bases left in between. CDR1 SGHAT and CDR2 FQNNGV come from the germline V gene. The CDR3 sequence is 13 residues long. The CDR3 sequence is CASSAKNGGEAFF. Here the CDR3 DNA reads TGTGCCAGCAGCGCAAAAAATGGGGGTGAAGCTTTCTTT.

J is TRBJ2-5 and V is TRBV5-1; 9 bases align to TRBD1. The CDR3 is 15 residues long. CDR1 and CDR2 (germline): SGHRS, YFSETQ. V lost 2 bases to trimming and J lost 1 base; unmatched junction nucleotides: 3. The CDR3 region is CASSFMTGGQETQYF. The CDR3 region has the DNA TGCGCCAGCAGCTTCATGACAGGGGGCCAAGAGACCCAGTACTTC.

This clonotype is medium-sized (0.01 to 0.1%) by share. V usage is TRBV27 and J usage is TRBJ1-2; D is unresolved. Germline V CDR1 and CDR2: MNHEY, SMNVEV (reference sequence). Trimming cost V 5 bases and J 4 bases, with 20 bases left between them. CDR3 length: 16 residues. CDR3 DNA: TGTGCCAGCAGTGCACATAAGGTGGCTGGGGTCTATGGCTACACCTTC. Translating gives CASSAHKVAGVYGYTF.

The chain employs TRBV12-3 or TRBV12-4 and TRBJ2-1; possibly TRBD2 for D (6 bases). V dropped 6 bases and J dropped 8 bases, with 17 bases sitting between them. This CDR3 is built from 14 residues. The CDR3 protein is CASSPTSTGHEQFF. As DNA, the CDR3 is TGTGCCAGCAGCCCAACTAGCACCGGTCATGAGCAGTTCTTC.

The chain combines TRBV4-1 with TRBJ1-5; D unclear. Trimming left V 1 base short and J 0 bases short, with 10 bases between. The CDR3 runs 16 residues. Germline V gene data show CDR1 as MGHRA and CDR2 as YSYEKL. The CDR3 coding sequence is TGCGCCAGCAGCCAAGTTCCAGGAGATAGCAATCAGCCCCAGCATTTT. Its protein product is CASSQVPGDSNQPQHF.

This chain connects TRBV20-1 to TRBJ1-4, with no clear D. The CDR3 covers 12 residues. Looked up from germline, CDR1 is DFQATT and CDR2 is SNEGSKA (reference sequence). The CDR3 loop is CSLRVANEKLFF. The CDR3 DNA sequence: TGCAGCCTGAGAGTAGCTAATGAAAAACTGTTTTTT.

This rearrangement joins TRBV18 to TRBJ1-4; D remains ambiguous. Trimming removed 4 bases at V and 4 bases at J, with 13 bases between. CDR3 length equals 15 residues. The V gene's germline CDR1 is KGHSH and CDR2 LQKENI. In nucleotides, the CDR3 is TGTGCCAGCTCACGGTCGGGTAGAGTTAATGAAAAACTGTTTTTT. This encodes CASSRSGRVNEKLFF.

The chain recombines TRBV15 with TRBJ2-5; no clear D gene. Trimming removed 0 bases at V and 5 bases at J, with 4 bases between. The germline CDR1 and CDR2 sequences are LNHNV and YYDKDF (reference sequence). The CDR3 runs 12 residues. CDR3 amino acids: CATSRDLETQYF. In nucleotides, the CDR3 is TGTGCCACCAGCAGAGATCTGGAGACCCAGTACTTC. Looking up the rest from reference TRBV15 and TRBJ2-5 gives the full variable domain: DAMVIQNPRYQVTQFGKPVTLSCSQTLNHNVMYWYQQKSSQAPKLLFHYYDKDFNNEADTPDNFQSRRPNTSFCFLDIRSPGLGDTAMYLCATSRDLETQYFGPGTRLLVL.

The gene calls are TRBV7-2 and TRBJ1-2, with a weak D call TRBD1 (6 bases). Germline values: CDR1 SGHTA, CDR2 FQGNSA. This CDR3 is 14 amino acids long. Trimming shortened V by 4 bases and J by 10 bases, and 19 bases separated the two germline ends. CDR3 sequence reads: CASSSYRVGGDYTF. The DNA of the CDR3 is TGTGCCAGCAGCTCCTACAGGGTCGGGGGGGACTACACCTTC.

The chain recombines TRBV28 with TRBJ2-7; 7 positions agree with TRBD1. This CDR3 comprises 15 residues. V gave up 1 base and J gave up 4 bases; unmatched junction bases: 7. CDR1 is MDHEN and CDR2 is SYDVKM in the germline V gene. The CDR3 loop reads CASSLSATGTYEQYF. In nucleotides, the CDR3 is TGTGCCAGCAGTTTATCCGCGACAGGGACATACGAGCAGTACTTC.

The rearrangement links TRBV6-1 to TRBJ2-7; no reliable D call. This CDR3 has 11 residues. Germline V CDR1 and CDR2: MNHNS, SASEGT. V lost 1 base, J lost 7 bases, and 5 bases lay in between. CDR3 sequence: CASSEDREQYF. The DNA of the CDR3 is TGTGCCAGCAGTGAAGACCGAGAGCAGTACTTC.

This chain joins TRBV15 and TRBJ2-7; 12 bases fit TRBD1. The V segment lost 4 bases and the J segment 6 bases; nucleotides outside the gene matches: 10. CDR1 LNHNV and CDR2 YYDKDF come from the germline V gene (reference sequence). The CDR3 totals 16 residues. The CDR3 sequence: CATSTLPGTGGFEQYF. CDR3 DNA: TGTGCCACCAGCACCCTCCCCGGGACAGGGGGCTTCGAGCAGTACTTC. Full variable domain (outside the CDR3, taken from reference TRBV15 and TRBJ2-7): DAMVIQNPRYQVTQFGKPVTLSCSQTLNHNVMYWYQQKSSQAPKLLFHYYDKDFNNEADTPDNFQSRRPNTSFCFLDIRSPGLGDTAMYLCATSTLPGTGGFEQYFGPGTRLTVT.

The rearrangement links TRBV7-9 to TRBJ1-5; no clear D gene. Germline V CDR1 and CDR2: SEHNR, FQNEAQ (reference sequence). This CDR3 is 14 amino acids long. Trimming pared 11 bases from V and 0 bases from J, leaving 14 bases between. The CDR3 spells CAGQALYSNQPQHF. The CDR3 DNA reads TGTGCCGGCCAGGCACTCTATAGCAATCAGCCCCAGCATTTT.

This rearrangement joins TRBV24-1 to TRBJ2-5; D remains unclear. Germline V gene data show CDR1 as KGHDR and CDR2 as SFDVKD. The CDR3 extends over 16 amino acids. Trimming removed 5 bases from V and 4 bases from J, with 19 bases in between. CDR3: CATSAPPSVRAETQYF. The CDR3 DNA reads TGTGCCACCAGTGCACCACCCAGCGTTAGGGCAGAGACCCAGTACTTC.

The chain combines TRBV7-2 with TRBJ2-3; 14 nucleotides line up with TRBD2. V lost 5 bases and J lost 2; bases outside the gene matches: 12. The CDR3 loop spans 19 amino acids. Germline V gives CDR1 SGHTA, CDR2 FQGNSA. The CDR3 reads CASSKPTSGRARDTDTQYF. The CDR3 bases are TGTGCCAGCAGCAAACCGACTAGCGGGAGGGCCCGGGACACAGATACGCAGTATTTT.

This clonotype is a singleton in its sample. This chain links TRBV10-1 with TRBJ1-5; no clear D. Per germline, CDR1 WNHNN and CDR2 SYGVQD (reference sequence). Trimming took 8 bases from V and 3 from J, leaving 5 bases between them. There are 11 residues in the CDR3. The CDR3 is CASGNNQPQHF. CDR3 in DNA: TGCGCCAGCGGGAACAATCAGCCCCAGCATTTT.

CDR3 residues: CASSRRADTQYF. CDR3 DNA sequence: TGTGCCAGCAGCCGACGGGCGGATACGCAGTATTTT. The J gene is TRBJ2-3, the V gene TRBV6-1; D is unresolved. CDR3 length: 12 residues. Trimming removed 6 bases at V and 6 bases at J, with 10 bases between. Germline loops: CDR1 MNHNS, CDR2 SASEGT.

The chain is built from TRBV21-1 and TRBJ2-1; the tabulated D call, TRBD2, remains unverified against the DNA. TRBV21-1 is given as a pseudogene. The CDR3 is 20 amino acids. The CDR3 sequence: CASRETCKGRRESGDNEQFF. The DNA for the CDR3 is TGTGCCAGCAGGGAAACGTGCAAGGGTAGGCGGGAGAGTGGGGACAATGAGCAGTTCTTC.

The genes are TRBV20-1 and TRBJ1-2, with TRBD1 as a possible D gene (6 bases). Trimming removed 6 bases at V and 3 bases at J, with 8 bases between. The germline V gene has CDR1 DFQATT and CDR2 SNEGSKA (reference sequence). The CDR3 runs 11 residues. CDR3 DNA: TGCAGTGCAGGGGGGTACTATGGCTACACCTTC. Residues: CSAGGYYGYTF.

The CDR3 region is CSAALTSGNYEQYF. In DNA form, the CDR3 reads TGCAGTGCCGCTCTGACTAGCGGCAACTACGAGCAGTACTTC. This chain connects TRBV20-1 to TRBJ2-7, with TRBD2 identical over 9 bases. Germline-derived CDR1 and CDR2 are DFQATT and SNEGSKA (reference sequence). Losses at the gene ends were 6 bases for V and 3 bases for J; bases not matched to a gene: 9. This CDR3 is 14 amino acids long.

V and J are TRBV10-1 and TRBJ1-6, with D unclear. CDR3 length: 13 residues. In germline, CDR1 is WNHNN, CDR2 SYGVQD (reference sequence). V lost 4 bases and J lost 6, with 7 bases in between. The CDR3, as DNA: TGCGCCAGCAGTGCGAAGGGTAATTCACCCCTCCACTTT. Amino acids: CASSAKGNSPLHF.

The V gene is TRBV28, the J gene TRBJ2-7; a possible D gene is TRBD2 (6 bases). Germline V lookup: CDR1 MDHEN, CDR2 SYDVKM. The ends were cut back, 3 bases at V and 0 bases at J, with 15 bases in the middle. CDR3 length equals 16 residues. The chain's CDR3 is CASSFNPLASSYEQYF. The CDR3 nucleotides read TGTGCCAGCAGTTTTAACCCCCTAGCGTCCTCCTACGAGCAGTACTTC. Using reference TRBV28 and TRBJ2-7 for the parts outside the CDR3, the full variable domain is DVKVTQSSRYLVKRTGEKVFLECVQDMDHENMFWYRQDPGLGLRLIYFSYDVKMKEKGDIPEGYSVSREKKERFSLILESASTNQTSMYLCASSFNPLASSYEQYFGPGTRLTVT.

The chain recombines TRBV19 with TRBJ1-1; a possible D gene is TRBD1 (5 bases). Germline-derived CDR1 and CDR2 are LNHDA and SQIVND (reference sequence). Trimming stripped 1 base from V and 1 base from J, with 10 bases between. This CDR3 is 15 amino acids long. The CDR3 sequence: CASSIGGYGNTEAFF. Here the CDR3 DNA reads TGTGCCAGTAGTATAGGGGGGTACGGGAACACTGAAGCTTTCTTT. The variable domain in full, with the rest retrieved from reference TRBV19 and TRBJ1-1, is DGGITQSPKYLFRKEGQNVTLSCEQNLNHDAMYWYRQDPGQGLRLIYYSQIVNDFQKGDIAEGYSVSREKKESFPLTVTSAQKNPTAFYLCASSIGGYGNTEAFFGQGTRLTVV.

This clonotype has just a few counts. This chain connects TRBV20-1 to TRBJ2-7; TRBD2 aligns across 8 bases. Germline CDR1 DFQATT, CDR2 SNEGSKA (reference sequence). J was trimmed by 1 base and V by 5 bases; bases with no gene match: 19. The CDR3 has 18 amino acids. Written as DNA, the CDR3 is TGCAGTGCTGCCCCAGGGGCCGGGCTAGCGGGCCTTTCCTACGAGCAGTACTTC. Residues: CSAAPGAGLAGLSYEQYF.

V is TRBV18 and J is TRBJ1-2; maybe TRBD1 (6 bases). Germline CDR1 is KGHSH and CDR2 is LQKENI. The CDR3 sequence is 13 residues long. CDR3 region: CATGGGRHYGYTF. CDR3 in DNA: TGTGCGACGGGCGGGGGCCGTCACTATGGCTACACCTTC.